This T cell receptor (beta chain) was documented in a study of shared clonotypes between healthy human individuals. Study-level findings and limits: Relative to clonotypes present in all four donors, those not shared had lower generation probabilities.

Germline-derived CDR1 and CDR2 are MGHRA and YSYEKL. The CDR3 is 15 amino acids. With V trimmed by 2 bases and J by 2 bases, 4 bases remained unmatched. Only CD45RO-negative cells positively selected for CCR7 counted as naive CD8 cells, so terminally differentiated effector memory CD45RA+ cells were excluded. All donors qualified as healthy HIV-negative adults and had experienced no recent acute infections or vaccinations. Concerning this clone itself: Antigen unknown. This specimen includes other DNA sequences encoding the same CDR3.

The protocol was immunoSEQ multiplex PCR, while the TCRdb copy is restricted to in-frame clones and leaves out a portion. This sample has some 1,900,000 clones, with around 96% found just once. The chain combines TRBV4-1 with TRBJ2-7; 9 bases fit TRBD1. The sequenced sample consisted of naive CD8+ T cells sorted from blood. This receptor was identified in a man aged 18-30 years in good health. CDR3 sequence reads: CASSQSGQGAYEQYF. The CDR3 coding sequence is TGCGCCAGCAGCCAATCGGGACAGGGTGCCTACGAGCAGTACTTC.